Following are 24 T cell receptor beta chains from one sample sequenced in a study of blood T cell repertoires in COVID-19. The method was immunoSEQ multiplex PCR; TCRdb's version includes in-frame clones alone and lacks a portion of them. The data contain roughly 240,000 clones, 70% to 90% of them seen just once; the ten biggest clones take up 3.6%. The sample consisted of peripheral blood. These receptor sequences come from a man younger than 30 with active or convalescent COVID-19.

The V and J genes are TRBV9 and TRBJ2-2, with a possible D match to TRBD1 (6 bases). This CDR3 is built from 13 residues. Between the trimmed V and J ends, which lost 4 bases and 6 bases, there was a span of 10 bases. Germline V lookup: CDR1 SGDLS, CDR2 YYNGEE. The CDR3 nucleotides are TGTGCCAGCAGCCCTCACAGGGCCGGGGAGCTGTTTTTT. Its translation is CASSPHRAGELFF.

V and J are TRBV2 and TRBJ1-3; 7 bases are shared with TRBD1. Germline values: CDR1 SNHLY, CDR2 FYNNEI. The V gene end was trimmed by 6 bases and the J gene end by 0 bases; junction bases not matched to a gene: 2. The CDR3 runs to 14 residues. Here the CDR3 DNA reads TGTGCCAGCAGGGGACAGAGCTCTGGAAACACCATATATTTT. Translated, it gives CASRGQSSGNTIYF.

The chain is built from TRBV11-2 and TRBJ2-7; the D gene is possibly TRBD2 (6 bases). There are 16 residues in the CDR3. The ends were cut back, 1 base at V and 0 bases at J, with 13 bases in the middle. Germline CDR1 is SGHAT and CDR2 is FQNNGV. Here the CDR3 reads CASSLVGGESSYEQYF. In nucleotides, the CDR3 is TGTGCCAGCAGCTTAGTTGGCGGGGAGAGCTCCTACGAGCAGTACTTC.

CDR3 coding DNA: TGTGCCACCAGTGACCGGGTAATTACTAGCGGGAGTTACTCCTACAATGAGCAGTTCTTC. Translation: CATSDRVITSGSYSYNEQFF. The genes are TRBV24-1 and TRBJ2-1, with TRBD2 identical over 11 bases. Trimming removed 4 bases from V and 0 bases from J; junction bases left unmatched: 13. The CDR3 length is 20 residues. Germline CDR1 KGHDR, CDR2 SFDVKD.

The J gene is TRBJ1-2, the V gene TRBV29-1, with TRBD1 matching 12 bases. The CDR3 contains 13 residues. The V and J ends lost 6 bases and 6 bases, in that order; junction bases with no gene match: 5. The germline gives CDR1 SQVTM, CDR2 ANQGSEA. The CDR3 loop is CSVRDRGLDGYTF. The CDR3 nucleotides read TGCAGCGTCCGGGACAGGGGGCTGGATGGCTACACCTTC.

The chain couples TRBV29-1 to TRBJ2-7; TRBD2 matches 7 bases. Germline V gives CDR1 SQVTM, CDR2 ANQGSEA. This CDR3 region has 14 residues. The V segment lost 2 bases and the J segment 2 bases; nucleotides outside the gene matches: 6. CDR3 amino acids: CSVEPAGRPYEQYF. In DNA form, the CDR3 reads TGCAGCGTTGAACCAGCGGGAAGACCCTACGAGCAGTACTTC.

The genes are TRBV7-3 and TRBJ1-1; D is uncertain. Germline V gene lookup returns CDR1 SGHTA and CDR2 FQGTGA. This CDR3 is built from 15 residues. V dropped 2 bases and J dropped 0 bases, with 10 bases sitting between them. Here the CDR3 DNA reads TGTGCCAGCAGCTTAGATGGGGAGTTGAACACTGAAGCTTTCTTT. It specifies CASSLDGELNTEAFF.

This chain links TRBV3-1 (or the pseudogene TRBV3-2) with TRBJ1-6, with D hard to call. Germline V gene sequence: CDR1 LGHDT, CDR2 YNNKEL (reference sequence). The V end was cut by 2 bases, the J end by 7 bases, with 15 bases between. The CDR3 contains 16 residues. The CDR3 spells CASSQSGGSRNSPLHF. The CDR3 nucleotides read TGTGCCAGCAGCCAAAGCGGAGGGTCGAGGAATTCACCCCTCCACTTT.

This clone was detected only once. The chain is built from TRBV5-1 and TRBJ2-2; D is unresolved. The germline V gene has CDR1 SGHRS and CDR2 YFSETQ. Deletions cut 5 bases from V and 9 bases from J, with 20 bases between. This CDR3 is 15 amino acids long. CDR3 protein: CASSYVLNEHRELFF. The CDR3 DNA reads TGCGCCAGCAGTTATGTTCTTAATGAACACCGGGAGCTGTTTTTT.

The chain recombines TRBV12-3 or TRBV12-4 with TRBJ2-5; D perhaps matches TRBD2 (7 bases). V was shortened by 6 bases and J by 5 bases, with 13 bases between the two germline ends. CDR3 size: 13 residues. The CDR3 loop is CASRGGRGETQYF. CDR3 nucleotides: TGTGCCAGCAGGGGGGGGCGAGGGGAGACCCAGTACTTC.

The chain links TRBV12-3 or TRBV12-4 to TRBJ2-7, with no clear D. V was cut by 6 bases and J by 9 bases, with 9 bases left in between. The CDR3 covers 10 residues. This CDR3 is CASRGEWQYF. DNA of the CDR3: TGTGCCAGCAGGGGCGAGTGGCAGTACTTC.

The CDR3 nucleotides read TGTGCCAGCCGGGCTAGCTATTACAATGAGCAGTTCTTC. Protein sequence: CASRASYYNEQFF. V usage is TRBV2 and J usage is TRBJ2-1; possibly TRBD2 for D (5 bases). CDR3 size: 13 residues. Trimming shortened V by 8 bases and J by 4 bases, and 12 bases separated the two germline ends. The V gene's germline CDR1 is SNHLY and CDR2 FYNNEI.

The gene calls are TRBV5-1 and TRBJ2-3; 10 bases are shared with TRBD2. Germline loops: CDR1 SGHRS, CDR2 YFSETQ. With 4 bases clipped from V and 1 base from J, the junction kept 9 bases outside the gene matches. This CDR3 is 17 amino acids long. The CDR3 DNA follows: TGCGCCAGCAGCAGGATCGGGACTAGCGAGGGCACAGATACGCAGTATTTT. Protein product: CASSRIGTSEGTDTQYF.

The V call is TRBV7-6, the J call TRBJ2-5, with D uncertain. The germline V and J ends were trimmed by 6 bases and 4 bases, with 6 bases remaining between them. CDR3 length equals 11 residues. Per the germline V gene, CDR1 is SGHVS and CDR2 is FNYEAQ. The DNA for the CDR3 is TGTGCCAGCAGTCCAATAGAGACCCAGTACTTC. Translated, it gives CASSPIETQYF.

The chain uses TRBV9 and TRBJ1-3; D remains unclear. CDR1 and CDR2 (germline): SGDLS, YYNGEE. The CDR3 consists of 15 residues. The V gene lost 0 bases and the J gene lost 2 bases, with 9 bases spanning the gap. In DNA, the CDR3 is TGTGCCAGCAGCGTAGGCGTCCAGGCTGGAAACACCATATATTTT. Residues: CASSVGVQAGNTIYF. The full variable domain, completed using reference TRBV9 and TRBJ1-3, is DSGVTQTPKHLITATGQRVTLRCSPRSGDLSVYWYQQSLDQGLQFLIQYYNGEERAKGNILERFSAQQFPDLHSELNLSSLELGDSALYFCASSVGVQAGNTIYFGEGSWLTVV.

V is TRBV3-1 (or the pseudogene TRBV3-2) and J is TRBJ2-2; D is perhaps TRBD1 (6 bases). V was cut by 0 bases and J by 4 bases, with 9 bases left in between. The CDR3 contains 15 residues. Germline V gene sequence: CDR1 LGHDT, CDR2 YNNKEL (reference sequence). This CDR3 reads CASSQEGTFTGELFF. The CDR3 coding sequence is TGTGCCAGCAGCCAAGAAGGGACATTCACCGGGGAGCTGTTTTTT.

The rearrangement joins TRBV9 to TRBJ2-3, with 13 positions matching TRBD2. The CDR3 runs 17 residues. Trimming removed 3 bases from V and 3 bases from J; junction bases left unmatched: 7. The germline V gene encodes CDR1 SGDLS and CDR2 YYNGEE. The CDR3 DNA reads as TGTGCCAGCAGCGCCAGGACTAGCGGGAGTTGGACAGATACGCAGTATTTT. It yields the protein CASSARTSGSWTDTQYF.

The chain carries TRBV10-1 and TRBJ1-6, with 7 bases fitting TRBD1. This CDR3 has 13 amino acids. In germline, CDR1 is WNHNN, CDR2 SYGVQD (reference sequence). V lost 6 bases and J lost 7; bases outside the gene matches: 3. The DNA of the CDR3 is TGCGCCAGCAGGTCACAGGGGAATTCACCCCTCCACTTT. This codes for CASRSQGNSPLHF.

This chain uses TRBV9 with TRBJ2-7, with TRBD2 matching 13 bases. Unmatched junction bases numbered 7, after V lost 4 bases and J lost 3 bases. This CDR3 has 16 residues. Germline V gene lookup returns CDR1 SGDLS and CDR2 YYNGEE. This CDR3 reads CASSPGTSGEGYEQYF. The DNA for the CDR3 is TGTGCCAGCAGCCCCGGGACTAGCGGGGAAGGCTACGAGCAGTACTTC.

The chain carries TRBV19 and TRBJ1-4; the match to TRBD1 covers 8 bases. The CDR3 length is 13 residues. CDR1 is LNHDA, CDR2 SQIVND, per germline (reference sequence). Trimming cost V 5 bases and J 8 bases; bases outside gene matches: 4. CDR3 sequence: CASSRDRSEKLFF. The CDR3 DNA reads as TGTGCCAGTAGTCGGGACAGGAGCGAAAAACTGTTTTTT.

V is TRBV11-2 and J is TRBJ2-2; D gene uncertain. This CDR3 contains 16 residues. Germline CDR1 reads SGHAT; CDR2 reads FQNNGV. V lost 1 base to trimming and J lost 0 bases, with 9 bases between them. The CDR3 DNA follows: TGTGCCAGCAGCTTAGTGAGGCACGCGAACACCGGGGAGCTGTTTTTT. Translated, it gives CASSLVRHANTGELFF.

The chain joins TRBV11-3 to TRBJ1-1, with 8 bases lining up with TRBD1. Trimming cost V 3 bases and J 3 bases; bases outside gene matches: 3. Germline V gene sequence: CDR1 SGHNT, CDR2 YENEEA. This CDR3 has 14 residues. The CDR3 sequence is CASSFTGGDTEAFF. The CDR3 DNA follows: TGTGCCAGCAGCTTTACAGGGGGGGACACTGAAGCTTTCTTT.

V and J are TRBV10-3 and TRBJ2-7; D is possibly TRBD2 (5 bases). V was trimmed by 0 bases and J by 7 bases, leaving 13 bases between them. Germline V gene data show CDR1 as ENHRY and CDR2 as SYGVKD. This CDR3 spans 14 amino acids. The CDR3 DNA follows: TGTGCCATCAGTGAGTCGATCGGGGTCCATGAGCAGTACTTC. Amino acids: CAISESIGVHEQYF.

This clone turned up a few times. This sequence joins TRBV4-1 and TRBJ2-2, with D maybe TRBD2 (6 bases). The germline V gene encodes CDR1 MGHRA and CDR2 YSYEKL. The CDR3 consists of 14 residues. Trimming removed 0 bases from V and 6 bases from J, with 8 bases in between. CDR3 protein: CASSQEGGAGELFF. In nucleotides, the CDR3 is TGCGCCAGCAGCCAAGAGGGCGGGGCCGGGGAGCTGTTTTTT.